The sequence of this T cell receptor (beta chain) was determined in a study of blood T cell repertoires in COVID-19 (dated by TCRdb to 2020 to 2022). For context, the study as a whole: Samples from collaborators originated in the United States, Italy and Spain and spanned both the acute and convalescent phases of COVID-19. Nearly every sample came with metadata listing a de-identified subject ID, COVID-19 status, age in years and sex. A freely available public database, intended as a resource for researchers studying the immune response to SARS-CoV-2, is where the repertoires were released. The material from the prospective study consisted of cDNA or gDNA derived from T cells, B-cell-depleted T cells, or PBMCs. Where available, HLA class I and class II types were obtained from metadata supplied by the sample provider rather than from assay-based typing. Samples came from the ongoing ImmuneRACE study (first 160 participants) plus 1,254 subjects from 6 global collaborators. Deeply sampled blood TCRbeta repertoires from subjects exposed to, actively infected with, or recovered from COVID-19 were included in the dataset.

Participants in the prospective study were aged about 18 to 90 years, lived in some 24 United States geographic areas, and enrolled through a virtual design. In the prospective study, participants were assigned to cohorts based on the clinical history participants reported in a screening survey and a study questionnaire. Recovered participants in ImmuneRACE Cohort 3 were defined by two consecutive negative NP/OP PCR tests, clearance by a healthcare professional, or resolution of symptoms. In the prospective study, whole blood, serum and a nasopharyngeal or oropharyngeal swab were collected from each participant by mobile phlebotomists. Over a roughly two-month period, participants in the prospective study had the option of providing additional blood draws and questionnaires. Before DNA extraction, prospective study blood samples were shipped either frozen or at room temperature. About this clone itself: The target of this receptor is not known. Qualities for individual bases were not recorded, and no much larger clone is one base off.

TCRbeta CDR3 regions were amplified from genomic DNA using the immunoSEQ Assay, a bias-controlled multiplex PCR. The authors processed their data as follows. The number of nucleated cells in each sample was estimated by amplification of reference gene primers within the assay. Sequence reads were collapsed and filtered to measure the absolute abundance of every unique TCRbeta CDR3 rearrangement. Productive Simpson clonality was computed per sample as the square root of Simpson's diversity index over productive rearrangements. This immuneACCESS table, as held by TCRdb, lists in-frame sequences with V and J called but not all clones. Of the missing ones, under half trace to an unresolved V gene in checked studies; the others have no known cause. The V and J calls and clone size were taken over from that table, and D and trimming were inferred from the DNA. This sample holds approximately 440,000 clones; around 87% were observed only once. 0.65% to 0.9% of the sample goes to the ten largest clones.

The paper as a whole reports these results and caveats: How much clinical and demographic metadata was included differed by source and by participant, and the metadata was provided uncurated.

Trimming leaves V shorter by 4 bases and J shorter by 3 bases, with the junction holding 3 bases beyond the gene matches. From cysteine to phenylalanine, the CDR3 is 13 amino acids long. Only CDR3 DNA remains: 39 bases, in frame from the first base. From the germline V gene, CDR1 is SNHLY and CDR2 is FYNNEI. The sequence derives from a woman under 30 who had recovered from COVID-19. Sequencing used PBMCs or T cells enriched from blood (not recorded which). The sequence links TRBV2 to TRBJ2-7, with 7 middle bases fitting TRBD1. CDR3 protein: CASSGNRGYEQYF. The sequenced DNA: TGTGCCAGCAGTGGAAACAGGGGCTACGAGCAGTACTTC.